This T cell receptor beta chain was found in a study of OX40 agonist ivuxolimab in advanced cancers. Study-level background: It was ivuxolimab, an agonistic anti-OX40 (CD134) antibody, that patients were treated with. The group had a mean age of around 60 years, ranged from about 20 to 85, and was less than 85% male. Whole-study findings and limits: Averaging showed that CD8+ T cells had more expanded clones than CD4+ did.

The CDR3 covers 17 residues. Germline V gives CDR1 SGHVS, CDR2 FQNEAQ. V lost 0 bases to trimming and J lost 3 bases; unmatched junction nucleotides: 6. This table comes from immunoSEQ multiplex PCR, and its TCRdb copy is limited to in-frame clones, with some not included. The table shows approximately 63,000 clones, with around 79% occurring only once. A few counts support this clone. Its target is not known. The receptor was derived from an adult with an advanced solid tumor such as melanoma, head and neck, liver or kidney cancer. Specimen: CD4+ or CD8+ T cells sorted from blood, collected in a trial of the OX40 agonist ivuxolimab. The chain uses TRBV7-8 and TRBJ1-5; the match to TRBD1 covers 9 bases. The CDR3 is CASSLAGQGRPNQPQHF. CDR3 bases: TGTGCCAGCAGCTTAGCGGGACAGGGACGGCCCAATCAGCCCCAGCATTTT.